Below are 21 T cell receptor beta chains sequenced from a single sample in a study of early T cells in non-severe SARS-CoV-2 infection. Each CDR3 protein is one row after TCRdb ran MiXCR on the 5' RACE reads. Of approximately 34,000 distinct CDR3 sequences in the sample, 7.9% were seen once. This material consisted of whole blood, taken at baseline. These receptors all stem from an adult who was a healthcare worker with PCR-confirmed SARS-CoV-2 infection or an uninfected control (not recorded which).

This clonotype was seen more than once but under ten times. The chain carries TRBV12-3 or TRBV12-4 and TRBJ1-6, with a weak D call TRBD1 (5 bases). The CDR3 consists of 14 residues. With 6 bases removed from V and 8 bases from J, the gap between germline ends came to 14 bases. DNA for the CDR3: TGTGCCAGCAGCCCGGGGACGGACTATTCACCCCTCCACTTT. Translated: CASSPGTDYSPLHF.

This clonotype was counted a few times. This sequence joins TRBV5-1 and TRBJ2-3; 8 bases align to TRBD2. V was clipped by 3 bases and J by 2 bases; unmatched bases: 11. Germline V gene sequence: CDR1 SGHRS, CDR2 YFSETQ. The CDR3 consists of 17 residues. This CDR3 reads CASSSGNGGGTTDTQYF. In DNA form, the CDR3 reads TGCGCCAGCAGCTCTGGGAATGGCGGGGGGACCACAGATACGCAGTATTTT.

This clonotype was found a few times. The J gene is TRBJ2-1, the V gene TRBV20-1; 8 bases align to TRBD2. Germline CDR1 reads DFQATT; CDR2 reads SNEGSKA (reference sequence). This CDR3 has 16 amino acids. The junction had 8 bases not matched to a gene; V was cut back by 0 bases and J by 4 bases. CDR3 sequence reads: CSARDWERGQYNEQFF. CDR3 coding DNA: TGCAGTGCTAGAGATTGGGAGCGGGGGCAGTACAATGAGCAGTTCTTC.

The chain combines TRBV3-1 with TRBJ2-5, with D perhaps assigned TRBD1 or TRBD2 (6 bases each). V lost 6 bases and J lost 3, with 17 bases in between. CDR3 length equals 15 residues. Germline V CDR1 and CDR2: LGHDT, YNNKEL (reference sequence). The CDR3 coding sequence is TGTGCCAGCAGTCCAAGGGGGACTGGCGAAGAGACCCAGTACTTC. Translating gives CASSPRGTGEETQYF.

This clonotype showed up just a few times. The gene calls are TRBV12-3 or TRBV12-4 and TRBJ1-1; D is uncertain. The CDR3 runs to 12 residues. V gave up 5 bases and J gave up 0 bases, with 4 bases separating them. CDR3 sequence: CASSPLNTEAFF. CDR3 in DNA: TGTGCCAGCAGTCCTTTGAACACTGAAGCTTTCTTT.

The sample holds many counts of this clonotype. The rearrangement links TRBV11-2 to TRBJ2-7; 8 bases are shared with TRBD1. The trim removed 3 bases at V and 0 bases at J, leaving 7 bases unmatched. This CDR3 contains 16 residues. The germline CDR1 and CDR2 sequences are SGHAT and FQNNGV. As DNA, the CDR3 is TGTGCCAGCAGCTTTCACAGGGGGACACCCTCCTACGAGCAGTACTTC. Translation: CASSFHRGTPSYEQYF.

V is TRBV20-1 and J is TRBJ2-7; tentatively, D is TRBD1 (5 bases). The CDR3 has 11 amino acids. Germline lookup yields CDR1 DFQATT and CDR2 SNEGSKA (reference sequence). CDR3 protein: CSGTQGGEQYF. In DNA, the CDR3 is TGCAGCGGAACCCAGGGCGGCGAGCAGTACTTC.

The chain employs TRBV11-2 and TRBJ1-1; D remains ambiguous. Germline V CDR1 and CDR2: SGHAT, FQNNGV. The ends were cut back, 0 bases at V and 5 bases at J, with 16 bases in the middle. The CDR3 is made up of 16 amino acids. The CDR3 spells CASSLDSGTRRTEAFF. The CDR3 bases are TGTGCCAGCAGCTTAGACTCTGGAACTAGGAGGACTGAAGCTTTCTTT.

This clonotype was observed a handful of times. CDR3 DNA: TGTGCCAGTTCCCAAGACACCGTCGGGGTCCCTGAGACCCAGTACTTC. Encoded protein: CASSQDTVGVPETQYF. The V and J genes are TRBV6-5 and TRBJ2-5, with a weak D call TRBD2 (5 bases). Trimming took 9 bases from V and 5 from J, leaving 25 bases between them. CDR1 and CDR2 from the germline V gene are MNHEY and SVGAGI. The CDR3 runs 16 residues.

At least ten counts were recorded for this clonotype. CDR3 bases: TGTGCCAGCAGTTTCGGGTGGAGCACAGATACGCAGTATTTT. Translation: CASSFGWSTDTQYF. The rearrangement joins TRBV12-3 or TRBV12-4 to TRBJ2-3; D is uncertain. The CDR3 has 14 amino acids. V was clipped by 3 bases and J by 0 bases, with 7 bases between them.

This clonotype was recorded many times. The J gene is TRBJ2-5, the V gene TRBV28, with D possibly called TRBD1 or TRBD2 (6 bases each). The V and J ends lost 5 bases and 2 bases respectively, with 15 bases between them. The CDR3 spans 15 residues. In germline, CDR1 is MDHEN, CDR2 SYDVKM. CDR3 residues: CASSQGGNEQETQYF. For the CDR3, the DNA is TGTGCCAGCAGTCAAGGGGGGAATGAGCAAGAGACCCAGTACTTC.

In its sample, this clonotype was seen a few times. This rearrangement joins TRBV4-3 to TRBJ1-6; 8 bases line up with TRBD1. Per the germline V gene, CDR1 is LGHNA and CDR2 is YSLEER. The CDR3 totals 14 residues. Trimming removed 4 bases from V and 13 bases from J; junction bases left unmatched: 9. The CDR3 DNA is TGCGCCAGCAGCCCGGACAGGGCCTCGGCCCCCCTCCACTTT. Translating gives CASSPDRASAPLHF.

This chain connects TRBV19 to TRBJ2-3; TRBD1 or TRBD2 may be the D gene (5 bases each). The length of the CDR3 is 15 residues. Trimming pared 5 bases from V and 4 bases from J, leaving 16 bases between. CDR1 is LNHDA and CDR2 is SQIVND in the germline V gene (reference sequence). CDR3 bases: TGTGCCAGTAGTGGTCAGAGGGGCGCGGCAGATACGCAGTATTTT. This encodes CASSGQRGAADTQYF.

Many counts were recorded for this clonotype. The chain joins TRBV19 to TRBJ1-5; TRBD1 is a possible D gene (5 bases). In germline, CDR1 is LNHDA, CDR2 SQIVND (reference sequence). Trimming cost V 3 bases and J 0 bases, with 6 bases left between them. The CDR3 runs 14 residues. The CDR3 sequence is CASSIRDSNQPQHF. The CDR3 DNA is TGTGCCAGTAGTATCAGGGATAGCAATCAGCCCCAGCATTTT.

This chain links TRBV6-5 with TRBJ1-1; TRBD1 is a possible D gene (6 bases). The germline V gene has CDR1 MNHEY and CDR2 SVGAGI. The V gene lost 8 bases and the J gene lost 0 bases, with 7 bases spanning the gap. The CDR3 consists of 12 residues. CDR3 coding DNA: TGTGCCAGCGGACAGCTGAACACTGAAGCTTTCTTT. It is translated as CASGQLNTEAFF.

In its sample, this clonotype was seen many times. The CDR3 reads CASSFLAGASYNEQFF. The CDR3 region has the DNA TGTGCCAGCAGTTTCTTAGCAGGTGCCTCCTACAATGAGCAGTTCTTC. The genes are TRBV6-2 or TRBV6-3 and TRBJ2-1; D gene uncertain. Per germline, CDR1 MNHEY and CDR2 SVGEGT. CDR3 length: 16 amino acids. The germline V and J ends were trimmed by 4 bases and 0 bases, with 13 bases remaining between them.

This chain uses TRBV5-6 with TRBJ2-1, with D uncertain. Per germline, CDR1 SGHDT and CDR2 YYEEEE. Trimming left V 2 bases short and J 0 bases short, with 9 bases between. This CDR3 comprises 15 residues. The CDR3 loop is CASSFMAYSYNEQFF. The CDR3 DNA reads as TGTGCCAGCAGCTTTATGGCTTACTCCTACAATGAGCAGTTCTTC.

This clonotype was seen a few times. The rearrangement links TRBV5-1 to TRBJ1-6; 9 positions agree with TRBD1. The trim removed 4 bases at V and 9 bases at J, leaving 14 bases unmatched. The CDR3 loop spans 17 amino acids. CDR1 SGHRS and CDR2 YFSETQ come from the germline V gene. The CDR3 region is CASSLKTQQGAVSPLHF. For the CDR3, the DNA is TGCGCCAGCAGCCTGAAGACCCAACAGGGGGCTGTTTCACCCCTCCACTTT.

This clonotype was observed a handful of times. The gene calls are TRBV4-1 and TRBJ2-7, with 11 bases fitting TRBD1. The J segment lost 3 bases and the V segment lost 6 bases, leaving 13 bases of the junction unmatched. Germline-derived CDR1 and CDR2 are MGHRA and YSYEKL. The CDR3 runs to 17 residues. The DNA for the CDR3 is TGCGCCAGCAGATTAGACCCCCCGGACAGGGGGCTCTACGAGCAGTACTTC. This sequence encodes CASRLDPPDRGLYEQYF.

V gene TRBV12-3 or TRBV12-4 combines with J gene TRBJ2-7; D not certain. V was pared by 10 bases and J by 0 bases, with 7 bases between. This CDR3 comprises 11 residues. The CDR3 DNA is TGTGCCAACAGCTCCTCCTACGAGCAGTACTTC. This codes for CANSSSYEQYF.

This clonotype was recorded at least ten times. The junction and the germline gene differ at one end; a read error may be behind it. The V gene is TRBV7-7, the J gene TRBJ2-1; 10 bases align to TRBD1. Germline V lookup: CDR1 SSHAT, CDR2 FNYEAQ (reference sequence). The CDR3 sequence is 19 residues long. The CDR3 DNA sequence: TGTGCTAGCAGCTTACGCGCTCCGGGACAGGGGAGCTCCTACAATGAGCAGTTCTTC. Translating it yields CASSLRAPGQGSSYNEQFF.